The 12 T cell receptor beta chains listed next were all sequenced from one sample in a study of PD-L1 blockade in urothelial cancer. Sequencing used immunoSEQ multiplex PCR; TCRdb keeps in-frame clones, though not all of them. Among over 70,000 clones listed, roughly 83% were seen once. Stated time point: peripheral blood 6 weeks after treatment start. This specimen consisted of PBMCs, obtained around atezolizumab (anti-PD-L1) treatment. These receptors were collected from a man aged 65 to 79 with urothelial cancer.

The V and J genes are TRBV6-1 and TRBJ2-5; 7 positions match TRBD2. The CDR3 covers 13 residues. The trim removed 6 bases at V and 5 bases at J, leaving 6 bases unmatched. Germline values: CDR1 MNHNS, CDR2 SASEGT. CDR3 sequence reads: CASSRMGGETQYF. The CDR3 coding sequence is TGTGCCAGCAGCCGGATGGGGGGGGAGACCCAGTACTTC.

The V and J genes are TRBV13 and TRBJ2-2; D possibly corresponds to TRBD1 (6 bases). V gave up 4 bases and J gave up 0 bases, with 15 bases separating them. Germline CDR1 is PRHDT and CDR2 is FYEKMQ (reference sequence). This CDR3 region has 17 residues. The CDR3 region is CASSWGPLLTNTGELFF. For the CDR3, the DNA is TGTGCCAGCAGCTGGGGGCCCCTCCTTACGAACACCGGGGAGCTGTTTTTT.

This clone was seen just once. The DNA of the CDR3 is TGTGCCAGCGCGACAGGGGGCGCCTTAACTGGAAACACCATATATTTT. It is translated as CASATGGALTGNTIYF. The rearrangement links TRBV2 to TRBJ1-3, with TRBD1 identical over 10 bases. With V trimmed by 8 bases and J by 2 bases, 9 bases remained unmatched. The CDR3 is made up of 16 amino acids. Germline CDR1 SNHLY, CDR2 FYNNEI.

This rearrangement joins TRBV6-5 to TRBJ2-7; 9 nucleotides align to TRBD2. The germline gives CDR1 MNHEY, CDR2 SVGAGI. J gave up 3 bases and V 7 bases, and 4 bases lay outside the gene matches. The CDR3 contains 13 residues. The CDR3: CASTPSGNYEQYF. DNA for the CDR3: TGTGCCAGCACCCCTAGCGGGAACTACGAGCAGTACTTC.

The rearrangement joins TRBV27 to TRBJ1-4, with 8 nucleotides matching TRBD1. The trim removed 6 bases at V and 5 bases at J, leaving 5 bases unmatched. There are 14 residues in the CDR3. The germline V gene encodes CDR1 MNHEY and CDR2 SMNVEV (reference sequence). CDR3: CASRVRQGNEKLFF. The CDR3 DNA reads TGTGCCAGCAGAGTACGACAGGGGAATGAAAAACTGTTTTTT.

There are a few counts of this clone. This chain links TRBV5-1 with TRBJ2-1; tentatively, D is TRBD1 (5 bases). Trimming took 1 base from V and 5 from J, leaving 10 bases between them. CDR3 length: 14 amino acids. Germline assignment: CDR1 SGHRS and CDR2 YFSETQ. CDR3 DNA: TGCGCCAGCAGCTTGTATAGCAGGGACAATGAGCAGTTCTTC. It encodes CASSLYSRDNEQFF. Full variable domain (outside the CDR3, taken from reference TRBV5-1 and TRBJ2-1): KAGVTQTPRYLIKTRGQQVTLSCSPISGHRSVSWYQQTPGQGLQFLFEYFSETQRNKGNFPGRFSGRQFSNSRSEMNVSTLELGDSALYLCASSLYSRDNEQFFGPGTRLTVL.

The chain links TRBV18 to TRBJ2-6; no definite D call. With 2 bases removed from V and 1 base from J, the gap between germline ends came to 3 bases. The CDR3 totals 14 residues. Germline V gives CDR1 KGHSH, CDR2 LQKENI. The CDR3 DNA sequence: TGTGCCAGCTCACCAGAGTCTGGGGCCAACGTCCTGACTTTC. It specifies CASSPESGANVLTF.

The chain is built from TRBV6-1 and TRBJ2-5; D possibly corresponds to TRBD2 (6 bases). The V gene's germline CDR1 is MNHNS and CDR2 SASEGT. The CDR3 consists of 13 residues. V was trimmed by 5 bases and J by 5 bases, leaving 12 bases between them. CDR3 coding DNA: TGTGCCAGCAGTTTGACGGAGGGGGAGACCCAGTACTTC. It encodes CASSLTEGETQYF.

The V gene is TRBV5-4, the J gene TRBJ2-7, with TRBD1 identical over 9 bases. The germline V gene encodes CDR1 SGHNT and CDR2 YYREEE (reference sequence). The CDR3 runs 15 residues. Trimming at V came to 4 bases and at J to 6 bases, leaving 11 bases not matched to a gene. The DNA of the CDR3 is TGTGCCAGCAGCAGGGGTGGTGACAGGGGGTGCGAGCAGTACTTC. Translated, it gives CASSRGGDRGCEQYF.

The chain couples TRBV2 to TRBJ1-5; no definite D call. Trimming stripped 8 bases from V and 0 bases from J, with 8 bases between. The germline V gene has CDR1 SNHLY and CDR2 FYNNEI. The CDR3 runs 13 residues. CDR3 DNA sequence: TGTGCCAGCCGGAGGAATAGCAATCAGCCCCAGCATTTT. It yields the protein CASRRNSNQPQHF.

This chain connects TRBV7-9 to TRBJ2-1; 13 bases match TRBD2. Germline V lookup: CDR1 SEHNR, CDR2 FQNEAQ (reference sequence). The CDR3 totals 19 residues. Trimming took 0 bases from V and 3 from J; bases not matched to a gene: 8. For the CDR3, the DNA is TGTGCCAGCAGCTTAGCGCAGGGACTAGCGGGGTCCAACTACAATGAGCAGTTCTTC. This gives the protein CASSLAQGLAGSNYNEQFF.

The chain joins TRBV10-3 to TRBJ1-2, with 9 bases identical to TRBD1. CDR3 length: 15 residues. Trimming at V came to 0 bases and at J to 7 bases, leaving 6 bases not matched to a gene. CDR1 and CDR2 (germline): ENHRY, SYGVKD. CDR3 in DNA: TGTGCCATCAGTGAGTCGAACAGGGGGCATAGTGGCTACACCTTC. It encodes CAISESNRGHSGYTF.